These T cell receptor beta chains were read from a single sample in a study of OX40 agonist ivuxolimab in advanced cancers. Assay: immunoSEQ multiplex PCR; the TCRdb copy retains only in-frame clones and omits some. This table has some 81,000 clones, about nine tenths appearing once. The source was CD4+ or CD8+ T cells sorted from blood, collected in a trial of the OX40 agonist ivuxolimab. These receptors all come from an adult with an advanced solid tumor such as melanoma, head and neck, liver or kidney cancer. Each CDR3 is given with its conserved first and last residue. Each record gives: CDR3 protein, CDR3 DNA, V gene, clone size, D gene, J gene. A D gene is named only where the DNA matches it firmly. The size entry is marked missing in some rows and otherwise reads once, few, many or a size class.

CASSLAGRYYEQYF TGTGCCAGTAGTCTAGCAGGGCGCTACTACGAGCAGTACTTC TRBV19 few - TRBJ2-7
CASSPGEGASGNTIYF TGCGCCAGCAGCCCCGGGGAGGGGGCCTCTGGAAACACCATATATTTT TRBV4-1 - TRBD1 TRBJ1-3
CASSLLGVGEKLFF TGTGCCAGCAGCTTGTTGGGGGTTGGCGAAAAACTGTTTTTT TRBV7-6 - - TRBJ1-4
CASREGLGYGYTF TGTGCCAGCCGAGAGGGCTTAGGGTATGGCTACACCTTC TRBV7-9 - - TRBJ1-2
CATSREGTGGLRTEAFF TGTGCCACCAGCAGAGAGGGGACAGGGGGATTGCGAACTGAAGCTTTCTTT TRBV15 - TRBD1 TRBJ1-1
CASSLPPGVQETQYF TGTGCCAGCAGTTTACCCCCCGGGGTCCAAGAGACCCAGTACTTC TRBV28 once - TRBJ2-5
CASSHPPPGTNEKLFF TGCGCCAGCAGCCACCCCCCGCCTGGAACTAATGAAAAACTGTTTTTT TRBV4-1 - - TRBJ1-4
CASNPQRGAWNTGELFF TGTGCCAGTAACCCGCAGCGGGGGGCCTGGAACACCGGGGAGCTGTTTTTT TRBV19 - TRBD2 TRBJ2-2
CASSAQGAETQYF TGTGCCAGTAGTGCACAGGGGGCGGAGACCCAGTACTTC TRBV19 - TRBD1 TRBJ2-5
CASSEGQGAPNTGELFF TGCGCCAGCAGTGAGGGACAGGGGGCGCCGAACACCGGGGAGCTGTTTTTT TRBV10-1 - TRBD1 TRBJ2-2
CASEFAGTDTQYF TGTGCCAGTGAATTTGCGGGAACAGATACGCAGTATTTT TRBV19 - - TRBJ2-3
CASSQVVGGASYNEQFF TGCGCCAGCAGCCAAGTGGTGGGAGGGGCCTCCTACAATGAGCAGTTCTTC TRBV4-1 few TRBD2 TRBJ2-1
CASSPLETQYF TGTGCCAGCTCACCGCTCGAGACCCAGTACTTC TRBV18 - - TRBJ2-5
CASSLSGGKYEQYF TGTGCCAGCAGCCTTTCAGGGGGCAAGTACGAGCAGTACTTC TRBV5-4 few TRBD1 TRBJ2-7
CASSEPGGDEKLFF TGTGCCAGCAGTGAGCCAGGGGGGGATGAAAAACTGTTTTTT TRBV6-1 - TRBD1 TRBJ1-4
CASSLVPAASGLGELFF TGTGCCAGCAGCTTAGTTCCCGCGGCTAGCGGGCTCGGGGAGCTGTTTTTT TRBV7-6 - TRBD2 TRBJ2-2
CASSYLGRQGADEQYF TGTGCCAGCAGTTACCTCGGGCGGCAGGGGGCGGACGAGCAGTACTTC TRBV6-5 - TRBD1 TRBJ2-7
CASSRLAQTGANTGELFF TGTGCCAGCAGCCGGCTGGCTCAGACAGGCGCGAACACCGGGGAGCTGTTTTTT TRBV7-9 few - TRBJ2-2
CASKGSNQPQHF TGTGCCAGCAAGGGTAGCAATCAGCCCCAGCATTTT TRBV28 - - TRBJ1-5
CAGSSGGYEQYF TGTGCCGGATCTAGCGGGGGCTACGAGCAGTACTTC TRBV19 - TRBD2 TRBJ2-7
CASRTTGQGAYEQYF TGCGCCAGCAGAACCACGGGACAGGGGGCTTACGAGCAGTACTTC TRBV5-1 - TRBD1 TRBJ2-7
CASSLEGGYGYTF TGTGCCAGCAGCTTAGAGGGGGGGTATGGCTACACCTTC TRBV7-2 - - TRBJ1-2
CASLSYNEQFF TGTGCCAGCCTTTCATACAATGAGCAGTTCTTC TRBV6-1 - - TRBJ2-1
CASSRGTQYF TGTGCCAGCAGCCGGGGGACCCAGTACTTC TRBV7-8 - - TRBJ2-5
CASSLQATNEKLFF TGCGCCAGCAGCCTCCAGGCAACTAATGAAAAACTGTTTTTT TRBV5-1 - - TRBJ1-4
CASSILGVAEAFF TGTGCCAGTAGTATCTTGGGGGTCGCTGAAGCTTTCTTT TRBV19 - - TRBJ1-1
CASSQRPGGRKSGELFF TGTGCCAGCAGCCAAAGGCCCGGGGGGCGCAAGTCCGGGGAGCTGTTTTTT TRBV14 - - TRBJ2-2
CASSPLGGDTDTQYF TGTGCCAGCAGCCCGCTGGGCGGGGACACAGATACGCAGTATTTT TRBV6-6 - - TRBJ2-3
CASSPGTGFTDTQYF TGTGCCAGCAGCCCCGGGACAGGATTCACAGATACGCAGTATTTT TRBV7-9 - TRBD1 TRBJ2-3
CASELGVGNTIYF TGTGCCAGTGAATTAGGGGTTGGAAACACCATATATTTT TRBV19 - - TRBJ1-3
CASRMTGLAKNIQYF TGCGCCAGCAGAATGACAGGTCTAGCCAAAAACATTCAGTACTTC TRBV5-1 once - TRBJ2-4
CASSIEGLGETQYF TGTGCCAGTAGTATTGAGGGGTTAGGAGAGACCCAGTACTTC TRBV19 - - TRBJ2-5
CASSRGTGGFQETQYF TGTGCCAGCAGCAGGGGGACAGGGGGGTTCCAAGAGACCCAGTACTTC TRBV7-9 - TRBD1 TRBJ2-5
CASSSWTSASTDTQYF TGTGCCAGCAGCTCCTGGACTAGCGCCAGCACAGATACGCAGTATTTT TRBV5-4 - TRBD2 TRBJ2-3
CASSYSTSPGAGYTF TGTGCCAGCAGTTACTCGACTTCTCCAGGGGCTGGCTACACCTTC TRBV6-6 few - TRBJ1-2
CASSSPGGLTDTQYF TGCGCCAGCAGCTCTCCAGGGGGCTTGACAGATACGCAGTATTTT TRBV5-1 - TRBD1 TRBJ2-3
CASSRDRVNEQFF TGTGCCAGCAGTCGGGACAGGGTTAATGAGCAGTTCTTC TRBV6-5 - TRBD1 TRBJ2-1
CASSQGLYNEQFF TGTGCCAGCTCTCAGGGACTGTACAATGAGCAGTTCTTC TRBV18 - - TRBJ2-1
CASSPSGGARTQETQYF TGTGCCAGCAGCCCTAGCGGGGGGGCCCGTACCCAAGAGACCCAGTACTTC TRBV7-9 - TRBD2 TRBJ2-5
CASSQADRLGLFF TGTGCCAGCAGCCAGGCTGATCGATTGGGGCTGTTTTTT TRBV4-2 - - TRBJ1-4
CASSLAGANPIGELFF TGCGCCAGCAGCTTGGCCGGGGCCAACCCCATCGGGGAGCTGTTTTTT TRBV5-1 - - TRBJ2-2
CASSPSPRDYEQYF TGTGCCAGCAGCCCCAGTCCCAGGGACTACGAGCAGTACTTC TRBV9 few - TRBJ2-7
CASSLDREGDTQYF TGCGCCAGCAGCTTGGACAGGGAAGGAGATACGCAGTATTTT TRBV5-1 few - TRBJ2-3
CASSFWDRVGSPLHF TGTGCCAGCAGTTTTTGGGACAGGGTGGGTTCACCCCTCCACTTT TRBV28 - TRBD1 TRBJ1-6
CAWRARGGRGEQYF TGTGCCTGGAGAGCAAGGGGGGGGCGAGGCGAGCAGTACTTC TRBV30 - - TRBJ2-7